This section outlines one T cell receptor beta chain sequence together with its context. Its matching antigen is unknown. These data originate in a study of cytomegalovirus exposure and HLA in healthy donors. CDR1 and CDR2 (germline): MNHEY, SMNVEV (reference sequence). CDR3 size: 14 residues. V was clipped by 7 bases and J by 0 bases, with 12 bases between them. Study-level points and caveats: By a later analysis, the bulk of CMV-associated TCR beta chains appeared HLA-restricted. Several of the most significant clusters appeared linked to common viral pathogens, based on a later analysis. In a later analysis, compared with equally common non-associated chains, HLA-associated beta chains were more expanded.

Use of 60 Vbeta and 13 Jbeta primers characterized the PCR. The repertoire was sequenced with immunoSEQ multiplex PCR; TCRdb's copy has only in-frame clones and lacks some. The sample holds approximately 170,000 clones, 75% to 85% seen once. The chain carries TRBV27 and TRBJ1-2, with D uncertain. This sequence originates from a male donor in good health and CMV-seropositive. Sequencing used PBMCs. As DNA, the CDR3 is TGTGCCAGCAATGCGGGAGGCTCTAACTATGGCTACACCTTC. Its protein is CASNAGGSNYGYTF.